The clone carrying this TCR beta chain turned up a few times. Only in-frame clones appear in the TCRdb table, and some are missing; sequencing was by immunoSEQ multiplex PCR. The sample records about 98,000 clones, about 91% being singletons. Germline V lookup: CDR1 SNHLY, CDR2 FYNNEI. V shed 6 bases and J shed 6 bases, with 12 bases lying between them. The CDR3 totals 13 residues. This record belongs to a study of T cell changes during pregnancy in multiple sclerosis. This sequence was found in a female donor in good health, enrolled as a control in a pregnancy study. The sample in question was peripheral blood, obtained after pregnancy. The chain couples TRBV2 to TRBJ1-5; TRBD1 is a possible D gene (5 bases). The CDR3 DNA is TGTGCCAGCAGGGGGCAGATTGGTCAGCCCCAGCATTTT. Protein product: CASRGQIGQPQHF.